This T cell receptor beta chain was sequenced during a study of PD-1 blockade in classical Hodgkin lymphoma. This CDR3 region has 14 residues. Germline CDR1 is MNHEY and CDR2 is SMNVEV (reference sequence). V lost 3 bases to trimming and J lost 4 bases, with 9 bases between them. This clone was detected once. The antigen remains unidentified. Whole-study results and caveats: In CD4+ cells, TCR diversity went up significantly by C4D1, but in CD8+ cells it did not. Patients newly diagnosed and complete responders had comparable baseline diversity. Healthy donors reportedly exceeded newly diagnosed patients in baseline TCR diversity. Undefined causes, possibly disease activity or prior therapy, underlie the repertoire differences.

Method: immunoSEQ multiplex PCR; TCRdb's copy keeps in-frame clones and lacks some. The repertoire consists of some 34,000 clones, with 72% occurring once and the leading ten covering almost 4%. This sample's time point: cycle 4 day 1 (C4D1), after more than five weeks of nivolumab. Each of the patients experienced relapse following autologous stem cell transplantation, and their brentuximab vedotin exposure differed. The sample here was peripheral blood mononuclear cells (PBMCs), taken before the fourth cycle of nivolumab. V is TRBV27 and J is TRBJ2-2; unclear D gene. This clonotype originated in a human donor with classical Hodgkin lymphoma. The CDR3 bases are TGTGCCAGCAGTTTGCCCGAGGCCACCGGGGAGCTGTTTTTT. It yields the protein CASSLPEATGELFF.